Detailed here is one TCR beta chain. This clone's antigen is unknown. Base qualities are not recorded, but no much larger clone differs from it by a single base. TCRbeta CDR3 regions were amplified from genomic DNA by means of the immunoSEQ Assay, a bias-controlled multiplex PCR. The study's processing was this. The number of nucleated cells in each sample was estimated from the amplification of reference gene primers within the assay. To quantify the absolute abundance of each unique TCRbeta CDR3 rearrangement, sequence reads were collapsed and filtered. For each sample, productive Simpson clonality was calculated as the square root of Simpson's diversity index over productive rearrangements. Drawn from immuneACCESS, this table holds only the in-frame rearrangements with V and J called that TCRdb kept. Clones are partly lost; checked studies trace under half to an unresolved V gene and leave the rest unexplained. V and J calls and clone size are as listed in that table; D and trimming were resolved from the DNA. The sample contains roughly 290,000 clones, around 82% of them found a single time. The ten largest clones add up to approximately 14% of the sample.

This sample stems from a study of blood T cell repertoires in COVID-19 (dated by TCRdb to the early 2020s). For the study in its entirety: The collaborator samples originated in the United States, Italy and Spain and spanned the acute and convalescent phases of COVID-19. Where available, HLA class I and class II types were taken from metadata supplied by the sample provider and were not determined by assay-based typing. Subjects who had been exposed to COVID-19, were actively infected with it, or had recovered from it provided the deeply sampled blood TCRbeta repertoires that made up the dataset. The samples were drawn from the first 160 participants of the ongoing ImmuneRACE study and from over 950 subjects provided by 6 global collaborators. Nearly every sample came with metadata listing a de-identified subject ID, COVID-19 status, age in years and sex. The repertoires were released in a freely available public database intended as a resource for research on the immune response to SARS-CoV-2. The prospective study material was composed of cDNA or gDNA derived from T cells, B-cell-depleted T cells, or PBMCs.

Trimming costs V 6 bases and J 3 bases, and their ends lie 11 bases apart. Based on the germline V gene (reference sequence), the CDR1 and CDR2 sequences are LNHDA and SQIVND. Including cysteine and phenylalanine, the CDR3 has 13 amino acids. The CDR3 DNA has 39 bases and is translated from base 1. Here is what the overall study found, with its caveats: Clinical and demographic metadata were provided uncurated, with the amount varying by source and participant.

At one collaborating source in Seattle, patients were enrolled during active infection and were followed longitudinally through the course of disease. Each collaborating institution followed its own protocols to collect whole blood in K2EDTA tubes. Collaborator samples were shipped for TCRbeta analysis as frozen whole blood, isolated PBMCs, or DNA extracted from either sample type. This clonotype was sampled from a person aged 70 to 85 with COVID-19, enrolled during active disease. Sample: peripheral blood. This receptor chain uses TRBV19 and TRBJ1-2; the D region possibly corresponds to TRBD1 (6 bases align). The DNA reads TGTGCCAGTAGCAGACAGGACCACTATGGCTACACCTTC. The translation is CASSRQDHYGYTF.